The 12 T cell receptor beta chains reported below all come from one sample, sequenced in a study of cytomegalovirus exposure and HLA in healthy donors. The PCR was carried out with 60 Vbeta primers and 13 Jbeta primers. Profiling relied on immunoSEQ multiplex PCR, and the TCRdb table lists in-frame clones only, not all of them. Counted here are 55,000 to 75,000 clones, around 80% occurring once; the ten biggest clones make up about 2.9%. Sequenced sample: PBMCs. Receptors originate from a girl between 5 and 17 years old in good health and CMV-seropositive.

V is TRBV9 and J is TRBJ2-1; D might be TRBD2 (5 bases). The germline V gene encodes CDR1 SGDLS and CDR2 YYNGEE. This CDR3 contains 17 residues. V was cut by 0 bases and J by 0 bases, with 13 bases left in between. The CDR3 nucleotides are TGTGCCAGCAGCGTAGCGGGCGGGCCAAGCTCCTACAATGAGCAGTTCTTC. Translated, it gives CASSVAGGPSSYNEQFF.

The rearrangement uses TRBV7-9 and TRBJ2-7, with D perhaps matching TRBD2 (6 bases). The CDR3 covers 14 residues. CDR1 is SEHNR and CDR2 is FQNEAQ in the germline V gene (reference sequence). Trimming pared 5 bases from V and 4 bases from J, leaving 15 bases between. CDR3 in amino acids: CASSITGTSYEQYF. DNA of the CDR3: TGTGCCAGCAGCATTACCGGGACTTCTTACGAGCAGTACTTC.

The chain carries TRBV6-5 and TRBJ1-2; D gene unclear. The CDR3 totals 12 residues. V was trimmed by 8 bases and J by 8 bases, leaving 15 bases between them. CDR1 MNHEY and CDR2 SVGAGI come from the germline V gene. The CDR3 region is CASPMGSRGYTF. CDR3 in DNA: TGTGCCAGCCCGATGGGGAGTAGGGGCTACACCTTC.

CDR3 protein: CASSQAHPGTYEQYF. CDR3 coding DNA: TGCGCCAGCAGCCAAGCGCATCCAGGAACCTACGAGCAGTACTTC. This chain links TRBV4-1 with TRBJ2-7; no definite D call. The CDR3 consists of 15 residues. Germline V CDR1 and CDR2: MGHRA, YSYEKL. Trimming took off 1 base at V and 2 bases at J, with 12 bases between the two ends.

The gene calls are TRBV7-6 and TRBJ1-5, with 9 bases fitting TRBD1. V trimming: 5 bases; J trimming: 6 bases; junction bases outside the gene matches: 8. Germline V gives CDR1 SGHVS, CDR2 FNYEAQ. The CDR3 loop spans 15 amino acids. The CDR3 sequence is CASSQWTGATQPQHF. In DNA form, the CDR3 reads TGTGCCAGCAGCCAATGGACAGGGGCGACTCAGCCCCAGCATTTT.

The chain recombines TRBV4-3 with TRBJ2-7, with 12 bases lining up with TRBD2. The CDR3 is 18 amino acids. Germline V gene sequence: CDR1 LGHNA, CDR2 YSLEER. J was trimmed by 0 bases and V by 4 bases; bases with no gene match: 10. The CDR3 coding sequence is TGCGCCAGCAGCCGACACTTAGGACTAGCGGGGAACTCCTACGAGCAGTACTTC. As protein: CASSRHLGLAGNSYEQYF.

This clone appeared a few times. The V gene is TRBV28, the J gene TRBJ1-4; D perhaps matches TRBD1 (5 bases). The V gene's germline CDR1 is MDHEN and CDR2 SYDVKM. This CDR3 region has 13 residues. Trimming left V 8 bases short and J 5 bases short, with 12 bases between. The CDR3 DNA reads as TGTGCCAGCGAGGAACAGGACAATGAAAAACTGTTTTTT. This translates into CASEEQDNEKLFF.

In regard to this clone: A read error may account for a junction end that differs from germline. In DNA form, the CDR3 reads TGTGCCAGCAGGCTTCCGGGACAGGGTTTC. This translates into CASRLPGQGF. The V gene is TRBV9, the J gene TRBJ2-7, with 9 bases lining up with TRBD1. The CDR3 spans 10 residues. Per germline, CDR1 SGDLS and CDR2 YYNGEE.

The chain recombines TRBV7-2 with TRBJ1-6; 10 bases agree with TRBD1. CDR1 is SGHTA, CDR2 FQGNSA, per germline. There are 17 residues in the CDR3. Trimming at V came to 3 bases and at J to 7 bases, leaving 9 bases not matched to a gene. The CDR3 DNA follows: TGTGCCAGCAGCTTTTTATCCCCGGGACAGGGGAATTCACCCCTCCACTTT. Protein: CASSFLSPGQGNSPLHF.

This CDR3 is CASSPPDRDFHFTEQYF. CDR3 nucleotide sequence: TGTGCCAGCTCACCACCGGACCGGGACTTCCACTTTACCGAGCAGTACTTC. V gene TRBV18 combines with J gene TRBJ2-7; D might be TRBD2 (6 bases). Deletions cut 0 bases from V and 6 bases from J, with 21 bases between. This CDR3 has 17 amino acids. The germline V gene encodes CDR1 KGHSH and CDR2 LQKENI.

The rearrangement joins TRBV15 to TRBJ2-1; D ambiguous. Germline-derived CDR1 and CDR2 are LNHNV and YYDKDF (reference sequence). There are 12 residues in the CDR3. The V end was cut by 0 bases, the J end by 12 bases, with 9 bases between. In nucleotides, the CDR3 is TGTGCCACCAGCAGAGAGACTTACTGGCAGTTCTTC. It codes for CATSRETYWQFF.

This clone occurred a few times. The genes are TRBV2 and TRBJ2-1, with D possibly being TRBD1 (5 bases). This CDR3 region has 13 residues. V lost 10 bases and J 4 bases, leaving 14 bases between the germline ends. Germline loops: CDR1 SNHLY, CDR2 FYNNEI. CDR3 in amino acids: CAIDSSNYNEQFF. CDR3 in DNA: TGTGCCATAGACAGTTCTAATTACAATGAGCAGTTCTTC. Together with reference TRBV2 and TRBJ2-1, the CDR3 gives the full variable domain: EPEVTQTPSHQVTQMGQEVILRCVPISNHLYFYWYRQILGQKVEFLVSFYNNEISEKSEIFDDQFSVERPDGSNFTLKIRSTKLEDSAMYFCAIDSSNYNEQFFGPGTRLTVL.